These T cell receptor beta chains were read from a single sample in a study of T cells in Graves' hyperthyroidism and ophthalmopathy. One entry per CDR3 protein, called by TCRdb with MiXCR from the multiplex PCR reads. Found here are 550,000 to 650,000 distinct CDR3 sequences, 14% of them singletons; the top ten hold roughly 13%. Sequenced material: blood. These receptor sequences come from a woman aged 35 to 49 with Graves' hyperthyroidism. The CDR3 runs from the conserved cysteine through the conserved F or W. D genes are given only for firm matches. Rows give clone size only sometimes, using once, few, many, or a class for an expanded clone.

V gene	clone size	D gene	J gene	CDR3 protein
TRBV12-3/TRBV12-4	many	TRBD1	TRBJ1-2	CASSPGQGIYGYTF
TRBV11-2	many	TRBD1	TRBJ2-7	CASSDPGQNYEQYF
TRBV7-3	few	TRBD1	TRBJ2-5	CASSTTGGEETQYF
TRBV20-1	.	.	TRBJ2-2	CSARDPGTYGAGELFF
TRBV4-1	.	TRBD2	TRBJ2-1	CASSRAGGPANEQFF
TRBV11-2	many	.	TRBJ2-3	CASSFGGARDTQYF
TRBV10-3	many	TRBD1	TRBJ2-1	CAIDQGVGINEQFF
TRBV3-1	many	TRBD2	TRBJ2-1	CASGLAGLRYNEQFF
TRBV24-1	few	TRBD1	TRBJ2-1	CATSDLQTGTGQNEQFF
TRBV28	.	.	TRBJ2-7	CASSALTGWQYF
TRBV2	many	.	TRBJ2-3	CASSGDRRREGTDTQYF
TRBV7-2	once	.	TRBJ2-3	CASSLTLTSTDTQYF
TRBV3-1	many	.	TRBJ2-5	CASSQGGLQETQYF
TRBV6-5	many	.	TRBJ2-7	CASSYSTEPYEQYF
TRBV28	many	.	TRBJ2-7	CASSQAVYEQYF
TRBV2	many	TRBD1	TRBJ2-1	CAVLGGRGLTGLDNEQFF
TRBV27	many	TRBD2	TRBJ2-3	CAVRAGGGTDTQYF
TRBV10-3	.	TRBD1	TRBJ2-5	CAIRADRDQETQYF
TRBV27	.	TRBD2	TRBJ2-3	CASSLQTGTSGGTDTQYF
TRBV9	few	.	TRBJ2-3	CASSDHATWGTDTQYF